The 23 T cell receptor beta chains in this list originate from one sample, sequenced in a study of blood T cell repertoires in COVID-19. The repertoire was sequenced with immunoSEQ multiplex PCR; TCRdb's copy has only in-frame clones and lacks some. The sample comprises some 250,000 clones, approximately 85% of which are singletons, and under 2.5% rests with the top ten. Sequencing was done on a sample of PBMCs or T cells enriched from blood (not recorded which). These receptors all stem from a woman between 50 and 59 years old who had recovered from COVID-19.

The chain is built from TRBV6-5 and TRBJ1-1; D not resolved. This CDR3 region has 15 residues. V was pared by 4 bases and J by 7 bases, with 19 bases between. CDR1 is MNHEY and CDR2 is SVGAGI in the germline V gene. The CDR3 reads CASSSTATSAGEAFF. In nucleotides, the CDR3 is TGTGCCAGCAGTTCCACAGCCACATCCGCCGGTGAAGCTTTCTTT.

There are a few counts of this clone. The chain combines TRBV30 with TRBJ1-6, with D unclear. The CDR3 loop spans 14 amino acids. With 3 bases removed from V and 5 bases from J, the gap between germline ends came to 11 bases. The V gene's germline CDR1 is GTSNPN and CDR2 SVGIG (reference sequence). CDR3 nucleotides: TGTGCCTGGAGGCAACAGTCAAATAATTCACCCCTCCACTTT. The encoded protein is CAWRQQSNNSPLHF.

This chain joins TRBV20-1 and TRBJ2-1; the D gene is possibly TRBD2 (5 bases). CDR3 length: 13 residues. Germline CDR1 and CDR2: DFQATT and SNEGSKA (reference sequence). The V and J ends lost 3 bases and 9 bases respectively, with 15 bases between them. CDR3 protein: CSASLGASTEQFF. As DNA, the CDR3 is TGCAGTGCTAGTTTGGGTGCTAGCACTGAGCAGTTCTTC.

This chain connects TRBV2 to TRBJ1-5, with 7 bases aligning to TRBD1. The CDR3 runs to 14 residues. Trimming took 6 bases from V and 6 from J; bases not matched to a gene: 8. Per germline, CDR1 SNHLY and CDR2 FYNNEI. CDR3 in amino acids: CASRLTGSGQPQHF. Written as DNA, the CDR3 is TGTGCCAGCAGACTGACAGGGTCGGGTCAGCCCCAGCATTTT.

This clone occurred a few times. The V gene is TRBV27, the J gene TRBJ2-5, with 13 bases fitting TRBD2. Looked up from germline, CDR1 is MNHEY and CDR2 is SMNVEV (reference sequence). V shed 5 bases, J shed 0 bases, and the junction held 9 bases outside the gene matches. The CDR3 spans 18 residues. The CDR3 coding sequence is TGTGCCAGCAGTCCGACGACTAGCGGGAGGCTAAACCAAGAGACCCAGTACTTC. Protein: CASSPTTSGRLNQETQYF.

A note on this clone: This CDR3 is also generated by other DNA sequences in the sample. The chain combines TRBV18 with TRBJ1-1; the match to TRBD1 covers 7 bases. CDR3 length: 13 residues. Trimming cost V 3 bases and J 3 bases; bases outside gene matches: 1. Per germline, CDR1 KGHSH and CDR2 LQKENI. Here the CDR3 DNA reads TGTGCCAGCTCACCTACAGGGGACACTGAAGCTTTCTTT. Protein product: CASSPTGDTEAFF.

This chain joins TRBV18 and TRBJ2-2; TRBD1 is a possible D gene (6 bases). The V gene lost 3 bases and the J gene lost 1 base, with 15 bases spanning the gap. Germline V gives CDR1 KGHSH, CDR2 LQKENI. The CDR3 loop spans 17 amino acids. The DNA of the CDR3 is TGTGCCAGCTCACCCTATCAGACAGGACTGAACACCGGGGAGCTGTTTTTT. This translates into CASSPYQTGLNTGELFF.

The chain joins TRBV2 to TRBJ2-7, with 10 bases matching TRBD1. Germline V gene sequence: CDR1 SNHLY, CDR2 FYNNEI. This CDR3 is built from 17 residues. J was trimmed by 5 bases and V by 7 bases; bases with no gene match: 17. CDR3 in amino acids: CASIKGRGDRGYDEQYF. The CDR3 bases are TGTGCCAGCATCAAAGGGCGGGGGGACAGGGGCTATGACGAGCAGTACTTC.

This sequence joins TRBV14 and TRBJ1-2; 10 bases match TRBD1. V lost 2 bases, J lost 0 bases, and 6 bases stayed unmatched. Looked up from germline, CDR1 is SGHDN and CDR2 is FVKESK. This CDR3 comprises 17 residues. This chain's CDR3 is CASSQSDRGEANYGYTF. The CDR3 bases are TGTGCCAGCAGCCAATCGGACAGGGGGGAAGCTAACTATGGCTACACCTTC.

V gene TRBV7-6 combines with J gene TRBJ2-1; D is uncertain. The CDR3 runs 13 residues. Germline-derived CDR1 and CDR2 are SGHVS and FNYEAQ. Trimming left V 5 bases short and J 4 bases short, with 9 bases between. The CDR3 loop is CASSRLGYNEQFF. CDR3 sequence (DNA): TGTGCCAGCAGCCGCCTCGGGTACAATGAGCAGTTCTTC.

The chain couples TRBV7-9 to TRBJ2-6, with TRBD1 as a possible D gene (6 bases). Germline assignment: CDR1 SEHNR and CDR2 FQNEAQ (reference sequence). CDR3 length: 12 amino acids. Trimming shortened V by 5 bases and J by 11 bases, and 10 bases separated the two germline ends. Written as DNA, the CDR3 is TGTGCCAGCAGCCCAGGACAGTACGTCCTGACTTTC. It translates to CASSPGQYVLTF.

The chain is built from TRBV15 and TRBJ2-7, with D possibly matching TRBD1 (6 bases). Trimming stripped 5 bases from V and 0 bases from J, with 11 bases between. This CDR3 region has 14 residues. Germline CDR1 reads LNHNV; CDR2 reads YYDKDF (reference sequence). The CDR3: CATSPRQVSYEQYF. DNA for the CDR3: TGTGCCACCAGCCCCCGACAGGTCTCCTACGAGCAGTACTTC.

CDR3 nucleotides: TGTGCCAGCAGTGAATCGGACAGCCACCCAAGGCTCCACTTT. Its protein product is CASSESDSHPRLHF. The chain combines TRBV2 with TRBJ1-6, with a weak D call TRBD1 (6 bases). Per germline, CDR1 SNHLY and CDR2 FYNNEI. V was cut by 2 bases and J by 16 bases, with 18 bases left in between. The CDR3 consists of 14 residues.

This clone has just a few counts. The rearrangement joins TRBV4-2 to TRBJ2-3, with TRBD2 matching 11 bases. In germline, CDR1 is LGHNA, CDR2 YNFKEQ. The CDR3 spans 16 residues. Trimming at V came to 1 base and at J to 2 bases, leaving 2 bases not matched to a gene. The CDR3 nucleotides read TGTGCCAGCAGCCAAGGACTAGCGGGGCACACAGATACGCAGTATTTT. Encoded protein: CASSQGLAGHTDTQYF.

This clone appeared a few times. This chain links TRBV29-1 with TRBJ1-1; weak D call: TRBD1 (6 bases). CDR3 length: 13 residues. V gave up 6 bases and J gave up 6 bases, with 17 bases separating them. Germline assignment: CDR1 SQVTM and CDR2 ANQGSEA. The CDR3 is CSVVTQGIPEAFF. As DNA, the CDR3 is TGCAGCGTCGTCACACAGGGAATTCCTGAAGCTTTCTTT.

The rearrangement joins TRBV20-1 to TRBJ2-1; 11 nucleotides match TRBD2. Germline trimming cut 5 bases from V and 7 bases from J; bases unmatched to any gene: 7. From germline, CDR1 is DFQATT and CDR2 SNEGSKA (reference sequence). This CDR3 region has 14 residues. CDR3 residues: CSARVAGGSNEQFF. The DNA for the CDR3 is TGCAGTGCTCGTGTAGCGGGAGGGAGTAATGAGCAGTTCTTC.

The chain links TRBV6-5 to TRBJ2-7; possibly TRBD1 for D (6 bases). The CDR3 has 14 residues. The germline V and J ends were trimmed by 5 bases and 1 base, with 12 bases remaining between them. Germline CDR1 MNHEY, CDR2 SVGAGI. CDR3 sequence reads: CASSPRTASYEQYF. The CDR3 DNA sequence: TGTGCCAGCAGTCCCAGGACAGCTTCCTACGAGCAGTACTTC.

This CDR3 reads CASSLGYRGYTF. In nucleotides, the CDR3 is TGTGCCAGCAGCTTAGGCTATCGGGGCTACACCTTC. The chain has TRBV7-9 and TRBJ1-2; D is unclear. The CDR3 extends over 12 amino acids. CDR1 is SEHNR, CDR2 FQNEAQ, per germline (reference sequence). Trimming removed 1 base from V and 8 bases from J, with 8 bases in between.

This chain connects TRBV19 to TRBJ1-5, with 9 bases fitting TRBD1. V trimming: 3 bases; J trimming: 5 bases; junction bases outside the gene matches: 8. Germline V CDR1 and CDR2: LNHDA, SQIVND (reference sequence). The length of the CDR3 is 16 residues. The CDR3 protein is CASSIFRTGEHQPQHF. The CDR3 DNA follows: TGTGCCAGTAGTATTTTCAGGACAGGGGAGCATCAGCCCCAGCATTTT.

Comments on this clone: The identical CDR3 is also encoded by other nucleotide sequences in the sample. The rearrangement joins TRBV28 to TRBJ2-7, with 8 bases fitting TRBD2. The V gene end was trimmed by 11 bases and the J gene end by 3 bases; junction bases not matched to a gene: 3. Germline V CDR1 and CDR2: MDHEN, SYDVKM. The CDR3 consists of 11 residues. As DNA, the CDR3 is TGTGCCGGCGGGACTAGCTACGAGCAGTACTTC. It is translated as CAGGTSYEQYF. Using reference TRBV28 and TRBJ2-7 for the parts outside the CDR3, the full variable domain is DVKVTQSSRYLVKRTGEKVFLECVQDMDHENMFWYRQDPGLGLRLIYFSYDVKMKEKGDIPEGYSVSREKKERFSLILESASTNQTSMYLCAGGTSYEQYFGPGTRLTVT.

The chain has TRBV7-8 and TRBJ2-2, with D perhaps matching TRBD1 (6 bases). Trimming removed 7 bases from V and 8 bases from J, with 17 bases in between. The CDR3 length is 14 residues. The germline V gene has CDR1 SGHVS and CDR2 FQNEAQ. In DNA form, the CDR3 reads TGTGCCAGCAACTCCCAGGGGTTTTCGGGGGAGCTGTTTTTT. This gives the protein CASNSQGFSGELFF.

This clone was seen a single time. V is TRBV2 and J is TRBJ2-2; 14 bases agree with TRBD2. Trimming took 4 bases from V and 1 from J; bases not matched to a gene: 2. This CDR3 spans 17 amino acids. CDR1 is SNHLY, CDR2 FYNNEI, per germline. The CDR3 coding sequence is TGTGCCAGCAGTGTTGGACTAGCGGGAGGGAACACCGGGGAGCTGTTTTTT. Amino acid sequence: CASSVGLAGGNTGELFF.

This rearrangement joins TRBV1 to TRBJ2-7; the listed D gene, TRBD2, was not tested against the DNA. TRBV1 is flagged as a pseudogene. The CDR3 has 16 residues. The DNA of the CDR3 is TGCACCAGCAGCAGTAGCGACATTTTCAGCTCCTACGAGCAGTACTTC. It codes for CTSSSSDIFSSYEQYF.